This T cell receptor beta chain was recovered during a study of graft-versus-host responses after intestinal transplantation. Study context: Isolated intestinal, liver-intestinal, or multivisceral transplants had been given to the recipients. Induction using anti-thymocyte globulin, followed by tacrolimus and steroids for around 3 years, was given to all recipients.

About this clone: Its antigen is still unknown. Relative to the germline gene, one junction end is altered; a read error may explain this. The sample contains more than one DNA sequence encoding this CDR3.

Only in-frame clones appear in the TCRdb table, and some are missing; sequencing was by immunoSEQ multiplex PCR. The sample includes 84,000 or so clones, 90% to 95% of them seen just once. CDR1 and CDR2 from the germline V gene are MNHEY and SMNVEV (reference sequence). This CDR3 is built from 16 residues. The specimen was unstimulated CD8+ T cells sorted from spleen or lymph node cells, collected before transplant. The clonotype was recovered from a human donor who was the organ donor for an intestinal transplant. The J gene is TRBJ2-4, the V gene TRBV27; 7 nucleotides agree with TRBD2. CDR3 in amino acids: CASSWASGVAKNIQYF. CDR3 nucleotides: TGTGCCAGCAGTTGGGCTAGCGGCGTAGCCAAAAACATTCAATACTTC.